These T cell receptor beta chains were read from a single sample in a study of CD8 T cells in ankylosing spondylitis. MiXCR was run by TCRdb on the 5' RACE reads, yielding one entry per CDR3 protein. The sample carries 400,000 or so distinct CDR3 sequences, 26% recorded once. Input material: blood, either unsorted or a sorted T cell fraction (not recorded which). These receptors were obtained from a male donor with ankylosing spondylitis. Each CDR3 is given with its conserved first and last residue. The order of the fields is clone size, V gene, J gene, CDR3 protein. A clone size is listed for some rows: how often the clone was seen (once, few, many), or a class if it is expanded.

clone size: -; V gene: TRBV5-1; J gene: TRBJ1-2; CDR3 protein: CASSVTQGNYGYTF
clone size: many; V gene: TRBV12-3/TRBV12-4; J gene: TRBJ2-3; CDR3 protein: CASSLSGLALDTQYF
clone size: -; V gene: TRBV12-3/TRBV12-4; J gene: TRBJ2-2; CDR3 protein: CASGRENTGELFF
clone size: -; V gene: TRBV5-1; J gene: TRBJ2-1; CDR3 protein: CASSLPLGAGDDNEQFF
clone size: many; V gene: TRBV7-7; J gene: TRBJ2-3; CDR3 protein: CASSLGVLDTQYF
clone size: once; V gene: TRBV14; J gene: TRBJ2-1; CDR3 protein: CASSQDRLALNNEQFF
clone size: -; V gene: TRBV7-9; J gene: TRBJ2-3; CDR3 protein: CASSLEAGRTDTQYF
clone size: few; V gene: TRBV6-2/TRBV6-3; J gene: TRBJ1-5; CDR3 protein: CASTSGGPQHF
clone size: -; V gene: TRBV20-1; J gene: TRBJ2-3; CDR3 protein: CSAWTGGTDTQYF
clone size: -; V gene: TRBV29-1; J gene: TRBJ2-1; CDR3 protein: CSVRGPASYNEQFF
clone size: few; V gene: TRBV20-1; J gene: TRBJ1-1; CDR3 protein: CSARVGRMAFF